This TCR beta chain was observed in a study of cytomegalovirus exposure and HLA in healthy donors. The study's findings and limits: Within a later analysis, the majority of CMV-associated TCR beta chains appeared HLA-restricted. Researchers counted around 150 TCR beta chains as cytomegalovirus-associated.

The primer mix had 60 Vbeta and 13 Jbeta primers. Repertoires were generated with immunoSEQ multiplex PCR, while TCRdb's copy carries only in-frame clones and drops some. The data hold about 96,000 clones, with about three quarters observed a single time. Healthy bone marrow donors made up the donor group. Regarding this clone: Its antigen is unknown. Sequence at one end of the junction differs from germline and may be a read error.

Material: PBMCs. This clonotype was obtained from a man in his fifties in good health and CMV-seropositive.

CDR3 sequence: CASSRQGSQPQNF. CDR3 coding DNA: TGTGCCAGCAGTAGACAAGGAAGTCAGCCCCAGAATTTT. The chain combines TRBV6-5 with TRBJ1-5; D gene ambiguous. CDR3 length: 13 residues. The germline CDR1 and CDR2 sequences are MNHEY and SVGAGI.